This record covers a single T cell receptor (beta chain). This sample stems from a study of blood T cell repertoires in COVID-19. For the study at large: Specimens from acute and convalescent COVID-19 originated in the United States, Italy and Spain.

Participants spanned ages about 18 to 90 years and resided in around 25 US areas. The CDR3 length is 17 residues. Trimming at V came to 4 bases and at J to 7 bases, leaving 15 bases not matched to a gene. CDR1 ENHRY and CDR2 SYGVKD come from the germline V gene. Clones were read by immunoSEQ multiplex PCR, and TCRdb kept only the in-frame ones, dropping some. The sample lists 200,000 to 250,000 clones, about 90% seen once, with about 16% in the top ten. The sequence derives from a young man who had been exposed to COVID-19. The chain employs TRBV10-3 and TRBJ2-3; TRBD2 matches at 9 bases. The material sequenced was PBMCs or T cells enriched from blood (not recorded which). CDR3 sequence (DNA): TGTGCCATCAGTGCCCTTAGCGGGGGCTCTAGCGGGAATACGCAGTATTTT. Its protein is CAISALSGGSSGNTQYF.